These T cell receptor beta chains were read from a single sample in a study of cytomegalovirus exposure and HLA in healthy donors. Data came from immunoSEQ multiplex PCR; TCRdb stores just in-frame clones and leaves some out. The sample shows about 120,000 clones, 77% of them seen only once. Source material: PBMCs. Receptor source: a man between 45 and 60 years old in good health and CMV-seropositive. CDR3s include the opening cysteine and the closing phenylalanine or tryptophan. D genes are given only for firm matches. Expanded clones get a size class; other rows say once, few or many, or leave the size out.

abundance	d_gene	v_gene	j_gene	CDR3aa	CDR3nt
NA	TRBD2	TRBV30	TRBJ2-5	CAWSYQLSGSETQYF	TGTGCCTGGAGTTACCAACTCAGCGGGAGCGAGACCCAGTACTTC
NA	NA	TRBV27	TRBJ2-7	CASSPRTGVSYEQYF	TGTGCCAGCAGCCCTCGGACGGGAGTCTCCTACGAGCAGTACTTC
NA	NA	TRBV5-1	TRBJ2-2	CASSLGEATGELFF	TGCGCCAGCAGCTTGGGGGAGGCCACCGGGGAGCTGTTTTTT
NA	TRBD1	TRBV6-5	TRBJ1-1	CASSYSRQGGNTEAFF	TGTGCCAGCAGTTACTCAAGACAGGGGGGGAACACTGAAGCTTTCTTT
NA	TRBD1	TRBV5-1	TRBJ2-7	CASSTGTGPYEQYF	TGCGCCAGCAGCACCGGGACAGGGCCCTACGAGCAGTACTTC
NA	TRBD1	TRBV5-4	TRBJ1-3	CASSLGGTGGSGNTIYF	TGTGCCAGCAGCTTAGGAGGGACAGGGGGCTCTGGAAACACCATATATTTT
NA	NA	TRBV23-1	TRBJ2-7	CASSRPAGRAYEQYF	TGCGCCAGCAGTCGACCTGCTGGGAGAGCCTACGAGCAGTACTTC
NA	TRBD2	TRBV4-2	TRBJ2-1	CASSQAGLAGGFIEQFF	TGTGCCAGCAGCCAAGCGGGACTAGCGGGAGGTTTTATTGAGCAGTTCTTC
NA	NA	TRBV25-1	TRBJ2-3	CASTQTDKDTQYF	TGTGCCAGCACTCAGACTGATAAGGATACGCAGTATTTT
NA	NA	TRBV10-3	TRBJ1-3	CAISEAISGNTIYF	TGTGCCATCAGTGAGGCTATCTCTGGAAACACCATATATTTT
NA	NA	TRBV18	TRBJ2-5	CASSPPPRPGSETQYF	TGTGCCAGCTCACCTCCACCGCGCCCGGGATCAGAGACCCAGTACTTC
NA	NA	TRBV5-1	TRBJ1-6	CASSFNRLGLSPLHF	TGCGCCAGCAGCTTCAACAGGCTTGGGTTGTCACCCCTCCACTTT
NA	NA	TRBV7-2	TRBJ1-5	CASSLGPGMKQPQHF	TGTGCCAGCAGCTTAGGTCCGGGGATGAAGCAGCCCCAGCATTTT
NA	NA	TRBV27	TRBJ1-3	CASSLAGANSGNTIYF	TGTGCCAGCAGTTTAGCGGGGGCAAACTCTGGAAACACCATATATTTT
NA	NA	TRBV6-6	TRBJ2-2	CASSYPTGNTGELFF	TGTGCCAGCAGTTACCCGACGGGAAACACCGGGGAGCTGTTTTTT
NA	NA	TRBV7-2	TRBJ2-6	CASSRRLAGANVLTF	TGTGCCAGCAGCCGTAGACTAGCTGGGGCCAACGTCCTGACTTTC
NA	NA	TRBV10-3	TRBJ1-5	CAISESQGGSQPQHF	TGTGCCATCAGTGAGTCGCAGGGCGGGAGTCAGCCCCAGCATTTT
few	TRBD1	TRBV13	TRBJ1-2	CASSLPGQGAEGYTF	TGTGCCAGCAGCTTACCGGGACAGGGGGCCGAGGGCTACACCTTC
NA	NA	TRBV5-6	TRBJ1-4	CASSLDKGNKLFF	TGTGCCAGCAGCTTGGATAAGGGGAATAAACTGTTTTTT
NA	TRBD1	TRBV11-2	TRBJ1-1	CASSAPGGLGNTEAFF	TGTGCCAGCAGCGCCCCAGGGGGCCTTGGGAACACTGAAGCTTTCTTT
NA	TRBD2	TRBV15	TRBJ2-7	CATSSLASGEYEQYF	TGTGCCACCAGCAGCCTCGCTAGCGGGGAGTACGAGCAGTACTTC
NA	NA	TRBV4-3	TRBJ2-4	CASSQGDRSKNIQYF	TGCGCCAGCAGCCAGGGCGACAGGAGTAAAAACATTCAGTACTTC
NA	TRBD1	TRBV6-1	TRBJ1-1	CASSLGTGMNTEAFF	TGTGCCAGCAGTTTAGGGACAGGGATGAACACTGAAGCTTTCTTT
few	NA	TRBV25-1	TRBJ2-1	CASNSDRLNNEQFF	TGTGCCAGCAACTCTGACAGGCTAAACAATGAGCAGTTCTTC
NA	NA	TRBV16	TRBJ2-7	CASSLPGGHEQYF	TGTGCCAGCAGCCTCCCGGGGGGCCACGAGCAGTACTTC
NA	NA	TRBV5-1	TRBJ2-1	CASSLESRRVDEQFF	TGCGCCAGCAGCTTGGAGAGTAGGAGAGTGGATGAGCAGTTCTTC
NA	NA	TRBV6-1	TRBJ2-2	CASSEGVTVIAGELFF	TGTGCCAGCAGTGAAGGGGTGACAGTTATCGCCGGGGAGCTGTTTTTT
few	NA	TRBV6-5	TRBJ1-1	CASSSTRRRTEAFF	TGTGCCAGCAGTTCGACTCGTCGGCGGACTGAAGCTTTCTTT
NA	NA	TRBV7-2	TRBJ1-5	CASSLGLGGGQPQHF	TGTGCCAGCAGCTTAGGTTTGGGGGGAGGTCAGCCCCAGCATTTT
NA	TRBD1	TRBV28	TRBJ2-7	CASSPGDRSYEQYF	TGTGCCAGCAGCCCAGGGGACAGGTCCTACGAGCAGTACTTC
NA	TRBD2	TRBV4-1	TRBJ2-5	CASSQGRATQRGAEETQYF	TGCGCCAGCAGCCAAGGGCGTGCGACCCAGCGGGGGGCCGAAGAGACCCAGTACTTC
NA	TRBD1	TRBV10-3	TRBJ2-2	CAIPGQGNTGELFF	TGTGCCATCCCAGGACAGGGGAACACCGGGGAGCTGTTTTTT
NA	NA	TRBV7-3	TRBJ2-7	CASSLDWQGKRYF	TGTGCCAGCAGCTTAGATTGGCAGGGCAAACGGTACTTC
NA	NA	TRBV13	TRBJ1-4	CASSLRMGEKLFF	TGTGCCAGCAGCTTGAGGATGGGTGAGAAACTGTTTTTT
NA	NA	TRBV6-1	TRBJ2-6	CASSEGGTGANVLTF	TGTGCCAGCAGTGAAGGAGGTACTGGGGCCAACGTCCTGACTTTC
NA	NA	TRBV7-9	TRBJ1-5	CASSQTETVQGQPQHF	TGTGCCAGCAGCCAGACAGAGACGGTGCAGGGGCAGCCCCAGCATTTT
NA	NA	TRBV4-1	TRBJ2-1	CASSQDQSRQVGHPSHNEQFF	TGCGCCAGCAGCCAAGATCAGTCACGGCAGGTGGGCCACCCGTCCCACAATGAACAGTTCTTC
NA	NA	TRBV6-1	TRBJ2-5	CASVFRLTQETQYF	TGTGCCAGCGTGTTCCGACTGACCCAAGAGACCCAGTACTTC
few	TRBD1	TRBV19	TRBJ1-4	CASSMIFGTAPLAPTNEKLFF	TGTGCCAGTAGTATGATCTTCGGGACAGCACCTCTCGCCCCAACTAATGAAAAACTGTTTTTT
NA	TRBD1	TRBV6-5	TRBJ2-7	CASTSPDRGTYEQYF	TGTGCCAGCACCTCACCGGACAGGGGAACCTACGAGCAGTACTTC
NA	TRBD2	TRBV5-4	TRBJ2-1	CASSQTAGSYNEQFF	TGTGCCAGCAGCCAAACAGCGGGGTCTTACAATGAGCAGTTCTTC
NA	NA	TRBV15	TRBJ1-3	CATSRARDSGNTIYF	TGTGCCACCAGCAGAGCTCGAGACTCTGGAAACACCATATATTTT
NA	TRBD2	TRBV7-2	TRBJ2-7	CASSGPRVSGSYEQYF	TGTGCCAGCAGCGGGCCCCGGGTTAGCGGGAGTTATGAGCAGTACTTC
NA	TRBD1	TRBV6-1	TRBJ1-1	CASSVSTVGGSGTEAFF	TGTGCCAGCAGTGTGTCGACAGTAGGGGGCTCGGGCACTGAAGCTTTCTTC
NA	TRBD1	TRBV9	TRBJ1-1	CASSISGQATAEAFF	TGTGCCAGCAGCATCTCCGGACAGGCCACCGCTGAAGCTTTCTTT
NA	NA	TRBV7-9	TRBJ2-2	CASSLEADTGELFF	TGTGCCAGCAGCTTAGAAGCGGACACCGGGGAGCTGTTTTTT
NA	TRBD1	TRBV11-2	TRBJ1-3	CASSQWTGGVGNTIYF	TGTGCCAGCAGCCAATGGACAGGGGGCGTCGGAAACACCATATATTTT
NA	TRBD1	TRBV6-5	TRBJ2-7	CASSYSRQGYEQYF	TGTGCCAGCAGTTACTCGAGACAGGGCTACGAGCAGTACTTC
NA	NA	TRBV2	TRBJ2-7	CASSEALRLLGPQYF	TGTGCCAGCAGTGAAGCGCTTCGGCTATTGGGGCCGCAGTACTTC
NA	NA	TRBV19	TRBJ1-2	CASRRFDKGVGYGYTF	TGTGCCAGTAGAAGGTTTGATAAAGGGGTGGGCTATGGCTACACCTTC
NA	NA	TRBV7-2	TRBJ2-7	CASSPQGRAAYEQYF	TGTGCCAGCAGCCCCCAGGGCAGGGCGGCCTACGAGCAGTACTTC
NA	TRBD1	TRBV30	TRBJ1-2	CAWGPGQSRGYTF	TGTGCCTGGGGACCGGGACAGTCTCGCGGCTACACCTTC
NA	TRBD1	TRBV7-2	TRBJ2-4	CASSPGQGNIQYF	TGTGCCAGCAGCCCGGGACAGGGGAACATTCAGTACTTC